A single sample gave rise to the 24 T cell receptor beta chains below, sequenced in a study of T cell repertoires in cytomegalovirus infection (dated by TCRdb to the late 2010s). This specimen's treatment or condition label, interpreted: in vitro stimulation with specific CMV peptide epitopes to enrich CMV-specific T cells. Sequencing relied on an Illumina HiSeq 1500. TCRdb took the public reads, trimmed them with fastp at Q25, ran MiXCR for clone calling and kept in-frame beta chains. Every entry covers one CDR3 protein and lists the most common genes and DNA from its rows. A total of hundreds of thousands of distinct CDR3 sequences appear in this sample, around 31% of them only once. The biggest ten clones account for 18% of the sample. These receptors' antigens are unknown. Sequencing used cultured PBMCs, obtained from culture after CMV antigen stimulation. These receptors were obtained from a human donor in good health (CMV status not recorded). Some clones in this sample may be carry-over from other donors' samples.

This clonotype showed up just a few times. The chain joins TRBV4-3 to TRBJ2-2; 9 bases align to TRBD2. Germline V gene data show CDR1 as LGHNA and CDR2 as YSLEER. This CDR3 region has 17 residues. V lost 1 base to trimming and J lost 0 bases; unmatched junction nucleotides: 3. The CDR3: CASSQGVAGANTGELFF. CDR3 DNA sequence: TGCGCCAGCAGCCAAGGCGTAGCGGGGGCGAACACCGGGGAGCTGTTTTTT.

This clonotype was seen more than once but under ten times. The rearrangement uses TRBV12-3 or TRBV12-4 and TRBJ2-6; D uncertain. CDR3 size: 13 residues. V shed 6 bases and J shed 4 bases, with 7 bases lying between them. CDR3 sequence (DNA): TGTGCCAGCAGGTACCTGGGGGCCAACGTCCTGACTTTC. Protein: CASRYLGANVLTF.

V is TRBV7-2 and J is TRBJ2-7, with 7 bases that match TRBD2. Looked up from germline, CDR1 is SGHTA and CDR2 is FQGNSA. J was trimmed by 3 bases and V by 2 bases; bases with no gene match: 7. The CDR3 is made up of 15 amino acids. The CDR3 nucleotides read TGTGCCAGCAGCTTAATAGCGGGCGCCAACTACGAGCAGTACTTC. It yields the protein CASSLIAGANYEQYF.

V usage is TRBV6-1 and J usage is TRBJ1-6; the D gene is possibly TRBD1 (5 bases). The CDR3 totals 14 residues. V shed 5 bases and J shed 8 bases, with 13 bases lying between them. CDR1 is MNHNS and CDR2 is SASEGT in the germline V gene. The CDR3 spells CASSFSPGDSPLHF. CDR3 DNA: TGTGCCAGCAGTTTCAGCCCGGGGGATTCACCCCTCCACTTT.

V gene TRBV27 combines with J gene TRBJ2-7; D unresolved. V was pared by 4 bases and J by 4 bases, with 11 bases between. The CDR3 covers 13 residues. Germline V gene lookup returns CDR1 MNHEY and CDR2 SMNVEV (reference sequence). CDR3 amino acids: CASSSTTFYEQYF. Here the CDR3 DNA reads TGTGCCAGCAGTTCCACAACCTTTTACGAGCAGTACTTC.

This clonotype was observed a handful of times. The chain is built from TRBV12-3 or TRBV12-4 and TRBJ1-2; tentatively, D is TRBD1 (5 bases). Trimming stripped 7 bases from V and 8 bases from J, with 17 bases between. The CDR3 is 13 amino acids. The CDR3 spells CASTPGLVGGYTF. Written as DNA, the CDR3 is TGTGCCAGCACCCCGGGGCTCGTTGGGGGCTACACCTTC.

The gene calls are TRBV19 and TRBJ2-2; TRBD2 aligns across 7 bases. Germline V CDR1 and CDR2: LNHDA, SQIVND (reference sequence). After removal of 8 bases from V and 1 base from J, the junction contained 4 bases not matched to a gene. There are 14 residues in the CDR3. The CDR3 loop is CASQERGNTGELFF. In nucleotides, the CDR3 is TGTGCCAGTCAAGAGCGGGGGAACACCGGGGAGCTGTTTTTT.

The chain joins TRBV6-2 or TRBV6-3 to TRBJ1-1, with D unresolved. Trimming removed 0 bases from V and 8 bases from J, with 10 bases in between. There are 13 residues in the CDR3. Looked up from germline, CDR1 is MNHEY and CDR2 is SVGEGT. DNA for the CDR3: TGTGCCAGCAGTTACTCGAACAAGGCAGAAGCTTTCTTT. Translation gives CASSYSNKAEAFF.

The chain combines TRBV6-1 with TRBJ2-1; 7 nucleotides line up with TRBD2. Germline assignment: CDR1 MNHNS and CDR2 SASEGT. The V and J ends lost 5 bases and 2 bases, in that order; junction bases with no gene match: 9. The CDR3 contains 16 residues. The chain's CDR3 is CASSSFSGLTYNEQFF. The DNA for the CDR3 is TGTGCCAGCAGTTCCTTTAGCGGGCTCACCTACAATGAGCAGTTCTTC.

This clonotype occurred many times. The chain couples TRBV2 to TRBJ1-5; D ambiguous. From germline, CDR1 is SNHLY and CDR2 FYNNEI. The V end was cut by 3 bases, the J end by 0 bases, with 6 bases between. The CDR3 has 14 residues. The CDR3 spells CASSEGYSNQPQHF. The CDR3 nucleotides read TGTGCCAGCAGTGAGGGCTATAGCAATCAGCCCCAGCATTTT. The entire variable domain, with the rest obtained from reference TRBV2 and TRBJ1-5, is as follows: EPEVTQTPSHQVTQMGQEVILRCVPISNHLYFYWYRQILGQKVEFLVSFYNNEISEKSEIFDDQFSVERPDGSNFTLKIRSTKLEDSAMYFCASSEGYSNQPQHFGDGTRLSIL.

Worth noting for this clonotype: A single base separates this from a much larger clone, so it may be a read error. The J gene is TRBJ2-3, the V gene TRBV7-2, with TRBD2 matching 11 bases. Germline values: CDR1 SGHTA, CDR2 FQGNSA. This CDR3 is built from 16 residues. CDR3 in DNA: TGTGCCAGCAGCCCGGCCGGGACTAGCGGTTCAGATACGCCGTATTTT. Its protein product is CASSPAGTSGSDTPYF.

This clonotype was picked up many times. The V call is TRBV7-2, the J call TRBJ1-4; D is perhaps TRBD1 (5 bases). Trimming removed 0 bases at V and 10 bases at J, with 9 bases between. The CDR3 runs 13 residues. The V gene's germline CDR1 is SGHTA and CDR2 FQGNSA. For the CDR3, the DNA is TGTGCCAGCAGCTTAGCCGGGGCGCGAAAACTGTTTTTT. It encodes CASSLAGARKLFF.

The gene calls are TRBV4-3 and TRBJ1-1, with D maybe TRBD1 (6 bases). Germline V lookup: CDR1 LGHNA, CDR2 YSLEER. This CDR3 is built from 16 residues. Trimming cost V 0 bases and J 1 base, with 12 bases left between them. CDR3 region: CASSQDRGGGNTEAFF. In DNA form, the CDR3 reads TGCGCCAGCAGCCAAGATCGAGGGGGGGGGAACACTGAAGCTTTCTTT.

This chain connects TRBV6-5 to TRBJ1-2; no firm D call. The germline CDR1 and CDR2 sequences are MNHEY and SVGAGI. V was pared by 5 bases and J by 1 base, with 8 bases between. This CDR3 is 13 amino acids long. The CDR3 nucleotides read TGTGCCAGCAGTACCCTCCATAACTATGGCTACACCTTC. This translates into CASSTLHNYGYTF.

V and J are TRBV7-6 and TRBJ2-3; TRBD1 matches at 7 bases. CDR1 and CDR2 from the germline V gene are SGHVS and FNYEAQ. Germline trimming cut 4 bases from V and 7 bases from J; bases unmatched to any gene: 11. The CDR3 runs 15 residues. The CDR3 loop reads CASSSRQGRRNTQYF. For the CDR3, the DNA is TGTGCCAGCAGCTCAAGACAGGGACGGAGGAATACGCAGTATTTT.

There are a few counts of this clonotype. This chain connects TRBV5-1 to TRBJ2-2; D is ambiguous. The CDR3 totals 14 residues. The V and J ends lost 6 bases and 0 bases respectively, with 9 bases between them. CDR1 and CDR2 (germline): SGHRS, YFSETQ. The CDR3 DNA reads TGCGCCAGCACTGGTGCTACGAACACCGGGGAGCTGTTTTTT. As protein: CASTGATNTGELFF.

This clonotype was recorded many times. This chain joins TRBV7-2 and TRBJ2-5; TRBD2 matches at 11 bases. CDR3 length: 19 amino acids. V lost 5 bases, J lost 0 bases, and 14 bases stayed unmatched. Germline V CDR1 and CDR2: SGHTA, FQGNSA. CDR3 in DNA: TGTGCCAGCAGCCTCGTCTCGTCTAGCGGGAGGACGTACCAAGAGACCCAGTACTTC. Its protein product is CASSLVSSSGRTYQETQYF. Full variable domain (rest looked up from reference TRBV7-2 and TRBJ2-5): GAGVSQSPSNKVTEKGKDVELRCDPISGHTALYWYRQSLGQGLEFLIYFQGNSAPDKSGLPSDRFSAERTGGSVSTLTIQRTQQEDSAVYLCASSLVSSSGRTYQETQYFGPGTRLLVL.

This clonotype has more than one count but fewer than ten. The chain couples TRBV5-6 to TRBJ2-7; D unclear. Germline V gives CDR1 SGHDT, CDR2 YYEEEE. V shed 0 bases and J shed 2 bases, with 9 bases lying between them. This CDR3 is 14 amino acids long. DNA of the CDR3: TGTGCCAGCAGCTTGGTTAACAGACCCTACGAGCAGTACTTC. It translates to CASSLVNRPYEQYF.

This clonotype was counted only a few times. The chain employs TRBV4-3 and TRBJ1-6, with 10 bases identical to TRBD1. The CDR3 has 16 residues. V shed 3 bases and J 10 bases; nucleotides not matched to a gene: 9. Germline loops: CDR1 LGHNA, CDR2 YSLEER. CDR3 loop: CASSQSGQGERSPLHF. The CDR3 nucleotides read TGCGCCAGCAGCCAGAGCGGACAGGGGGAGAGATCACCCCTCCACTTT.

This clonotype occurred once. The chain carries TRBV28 and TRBJ2-2; 8 positions agree with TRBD2. The germline CDR1 and CDR2 sequences are MDHEN and SYDVKM. The trim removed 0 bases at V and 0 bases at J, leaving 6 bases unmatched. This CDR3 spans 18 amino acids. DNA for the CDR3: TGTGCCAGCAGTTTATGGGGAACTAGCGGATCGAACACCGGGGAGCTGTTTTTT. This gives the protein CASSLWGTSGSNTGELFF.

This clonotype showed up just a few times. J is TRBJ2-3 and V is TRBV7-6; the match to TRBD2 covers 7 bases. V shed 2 bases and J 4 bases; nucleotides not matched to a gene: 6. Germline V gene data show CDR1 as SGHVS and CDR2 as FNYEAQ. CDR3 length equals 15 residues. As DNA, the CDR3 is TGTGCCAGCAGCTTATCCAGGGCGGGAGCAGATACGCAGTATTTT. This translates into CASSLSRAGADTQYF.

This clonotype was counted between two and nine times. The rearrangement links TRBV4-1 to TRBJ1-3, with a possible D match to TRBD1 (5 bases). The germline V gene has CDR1 MGHRA and CDR2 YSYEKL. The V end lost 1 base, the J end lost 4 bases, and 8 bases lay between the germline ends. The CDR3 covers 14 residues. The CDR3 reads CASSQAGPGNTIYF. CDR3 sequence (DNA): TGCGCCAGCAGCCAAGCAGGGCCCGGAAACACCATATATTTT.

The V and J genes are TRBV7-2 and TRBJ2-4; D gene uncertain. Deletions cut 7 bases from V and 0 bases from J, with 16 bases between. CDR1 and CDR2 from the germline V gene are SGHTA and FQGNSA. CDR3 size: 16 residues. The CDR3 region has the DNA TGTGCCAGCACCGCCCTACCCAGGCTAGCCAAAAACATTCAGTACTTC. Translated, it gives CASTALPRLAKNIQYF.

This clonotype has just one count. V and J are TRBV19 and TRBJ2-2, with D possibly being TRBD1 (5 bases). Per germline, CDR1 LNHDA and CDR2 SQIVND (reference sequence). The CDR3 covers 15 residues. V shed 4 bases and J shed 5 bases, with 14 bases lying between them. The CDR3 sequence: CASSRAGRRTGELFF. DNA of the CDR3: TGTGCCAGTAGTAGGGCAGGGCGAAGGACCGGGGAGCTGTTTTTT.